This is a list of T cell receptor beta chains from one sample in a study of control samples from healthy donors and cancer patients. Sequenced by immunoSEQ multiplex PCR; TCRdb stores in-frame clones only, minus some. The sample carries about 130,000 clones, about 90% recorded once. Sequenced: blood. All receptors derive from a woman in her forties or fifties in good health. CDR3s include the opening cysteine and the closing phenylalanine or tryptophan. D genes are given only for firm matches. The listing skips clone size in some rows; elsewhere it reads once, few, many or a size class.

D gene	J gene	V gene	clone size	CDR3 DNA	CDR3 protein
NA	TRBJ2-6	TRBV15	once	TGTGCCACCAGCATAGGACAGTTAGTCTCTGGGGCCAACGTCCTGACTTTC	CATSIGQLVSGANVLTF
NA	TRBJ1-1	TRBV6-5	NA	TGTGCCAGCAGGCCGGGCCTCACGAACACTGAAGCTTTCTTT	CASRPGLTNTEAFF
NA	TRBJ2-3	TRBV5-1	NA	TGCGCCAGCAGGTCAACAGCAGATACGCAGTATTTT	CASRSTADTQYF
NA	TRBJ1-2	TRBV15	NA	TGTGCCACCAGCCCCGAAGGAGTGGTCGGCTACACCTTC	CATSPEGVVGYTF
TRBD2	TRBJ2-1	TRBV13	once	TGTGCCAGCAGCCCCGGGACTAGCGGGAACAATGAGCAGTTCTTC	CASSPGTSGNNEQFF
TRBD1	TRBJ1-3	TRBV3-1/TRBV3-2	NA	TGTGCCAGCAGCCATGGGACAGCAAACACCATATATTTT	CASSHGTANTIYF
NA	TRBJ1-2	TRBV6-2/TRBV6-3	NA	TGTGCCAGCAGTCTGGCCGCATCTAACTATGGCTACACCTTC	CASSLAASNYGYTF
NA	TRBJ1-1	TRBV19	NA	TGTGCCAGTAGTGGTGACAGTGCCCGGACTGAAGCTTTCTTT	CASSGDSARTEAFF
NA	TRBJ2-7	TRBV10-2	NA	TGCGCCAGCACGGGAGTCAGGGAGCAGTACTTC	CASTGVREQYF
TRBD1	TRBJ1-2	TRBV5-1	NA	TGCGCCAGCAGCCCAGGGGGCTCGGGCGATGGCTACACCTTC	CASSPGGSGDGYTF
TRBD1	TRBJ1-5	TRBV6-5	once	TGTGCCAGCAGTATAGGGGGCGGCAATCAGCCCCAGCATTTT	CASSIGGGNQPQHF
NA	TRBJ1-4	TRBV6-5	NA	TGTGCCAGCAGTCCAACGGAAAGAGAAAAACTGTTTTTT	CASSPTEREKLFF
TRBD1	TRBJ1-2	TRBV5-1	NA	TGCGCCAGCAGCCTTCGGACAGGGCAAAGCGGGGAATATGGCTACACCTTC	CASSLRTGQSGEYGYTF
TRBD2	TRBJ2-3	TRBV6-2/TRBV6-3	NA	TGTGCCAGCAGTGCCGGACTAGCGGGGGGAACCCAGCAGTATTTT	CASSAGLAGGTQQYF
TRBD2	TRBJ2-7	TRBV30	once	TGTGCCTGGAGTGTTGTTCCCGGGAGGGCCGGAGGCGAGCAGTACTTC	CAWSVVPGRAGGEQYF
TRBD1	TRBJ2-1	TRBV18	NA	TGTGCCAGCTCACCTTATGACAGGGGCTCTTTCTCCTACAATGAGCAGTTCTTC	CASSPYDRGSFSYNEQFF
TRBD1	TRBJ2-1	TRBV30	NA	TGTGCCTGGAGTTCGGGACAGGGCCCTCTGGATGAGCAGTTCTTC	CAWSSGQGPLDEQFF
NA	TRBJ1-1	TRBV3-1/TRBV3-2	NA	TGTGCCAGCAGCCATGCCGGATCGAACACTGAAGCTTTCTTT	CASSHAGSNTEAFF
NA	TRBJ2-2	TRBV14	NA	TGTGCCAGCAGCCAGCCCGGGACAAACACCGGGGAGCTGTTTTTT	CASSQPGTNTGELFF
NA	TRBJ1-6	TRBV2	NA	TGTGCCAGCAGCCCCGGTGCCTTTACGCCCTCACCCCTCCACTTT	CASSPGAFTPSPLHF
TRBD2	TRBJ2-7	TRBV5-4	NA	TGTGCCAGCAGCACCGGGGGGTCAAGCAACTACGAGCAGTACTTC	CASSTGGSSNYEQYF
TRBD2	TRBJ2-3	TRBV19	NA	TGTGCCAGTAGTGGGTGGGGGGGAGATACGCAGTATTTT	CASSGWGGDTQYF
NA	TRBJ2-7	TRBV10-3	NA	TGTGCCATCAGTAAACGGGAGAGAGACGAGCAGTACTTC	CAISKRERDEQYF
NA	TRBJ1-2	TRBV27	NA	TGTGCCAGCAGTTTAGGAGGGTCAGACTATGGCTACACCTTC	CASSLGGSDYGYTF
NA	TRBJ1-5	TRBV4-1	NA	TGCGCCAGCAGCCAAGATACCCACGCCGATCAGCCCCAGCATTTT	CASSQDTHADQPQHF
TRBD1	TRBJ1-5	TRBV5-6	once	TGTGCCAGCAGCCAATCGGGACAGACCCCGGGACAGCCCCAGCATTTT	CASSQSGQTPGQPQHF
NA	TRBJ1-1	TRBV5-1	once	TGCGCCAGCAGCTTGGGGATCGGTTGGCAGGGCGACACTGAAGCTTTCTTT	CASSLGIGWQGDTEAFF
TRBD2	TRBJ2-5	TRBV15	NA	TGTGCCACCAGCAGAGGGTTAGCGGGAGGCCTCGCGACCCAGTACTTC	CATSRGLAGGLATQYF
TRBD2	TRBJ2-1	TRBV11-1	NA	TGTGCCAGCAGCCCCCGGACTAGCGGGGGGGCCATGTTTCTGTTCTTC	CASSPRTSGGAMFLFF
NA	TRBJ1-2	TRBV28	NA	TGTGCCAGCAGTTTACCGGGGTTTGGCTACACCTTC	CASSLPGFGYTF
TRBD1	TRBJ1-2	TRBV13	NA	TGTGCCAGCAGCTTAGGCCCGGACAGGCTATATGGCTACACCTTC	CASSLGPDRLYGYTF
NA	TRBJ2-5	TRBV15	NA	TGTGCCACCCAGGAAGGCCAAGAGACCCAGTACTTC	CATQEGQETQYF
TRBD1	TRBJ1-2	TRBV28	NA	TGTGCCAGCAGTTTAAGGGCGGGTCCAGGGGGGCGGGGAACCTTC	CASSLRAGPGGRGTF
NA	TRBJ1-1	TRBV4-1	NA	TGCGCCAGCAGCCTGACCGTTAACACTGAAGCTTTCTTT	CASSLTVNTEAFF
NA	TRBJ2-7	TRBV28	NA	TGTGCCAGCAGTGCCCTCTACGAGCAGTACTTC	CASSALYEQYF
NA	TRBJ2-7	TRBV10-1	NA	TGCGCCAGCAGTGGGCCTAGCTACGAGCAGTACTTC	CASSGPSYEQYF
NA	TRBJ1-1	TRBV29-1	NA	TGCAGCGTTGCCAGGGTGTGCACTGAAGCTTTCTTT	CSVARVCTEAFF
TRBD1	TRBJ2-1	TRBV2	NA	TGTGCCAGCAGTGGCCGGACAGGGTACGGTGAGCAGTTCTTC	CASSGRTGYGEQFF
NA	TRBJ1-1	TRBV13	NA	TGTGCCAGCAGCTTAGAGGGATGGGCGTGGGCTTTCTTT	CASSLEGWAWAFF
TRBD1	TRBJ2-1	TRBV5-1	NA	TGCGCCAGCAGCTTCACCGGGACAGGGAATTACAATGAGCAGTTCTTC	CASSFTGTGNYNEQFF
NA	TRBJ1-3	TRBV30	NA	TGTGCCTGGAGCAGGACAGTTGGAAACACCATATATTTT	CAWSRTVGNTIYF
NA	TRBJ2-7	TRBV18	NA	TGTGCCAGCTCCCCTGACAGAACAACCTACGAGCAGTACTTC	CASSPDRTTYEQYF
TRBD2	TRBJ2-1	TRBV4-1	NA	TGCGCCAGCAGCCGACTAGCGTACAATGAGCAGTTCTTC	CASSRLAYNEQFF
NA	TRBJ1-2	TRBV6-1	NA	TGTGCCAGCAGTGAATGGGAGGGATCAACCTATGGCTACACCTTC	CASSEWEGSTYGYTF
NA	TRBJ1-2	TRBV7-9	NA	TGTGCCAGCAGCTTAGTCGCCAGTAATGGCTACACCTTC	CASSLVASNGYTF
NA	TRBJ2-3	TRBV10-1	NA	TGCGCCAGCAGTGAGGGTGGCAGTCTCCGCACAGATACGCAGTATTTT	CASSEGGSLRTDTQYF
TRBD1	TRBJ2-7	TRBV19	many	TGTGCCAGTAGTTTCAGGGGGCCAGGCGAGCAGTACTTC	CASSFRGPGEQYF
NA	TRBJ2-3	TRBV30	NA	TGTGCCTGGAAACCGAGACTAGTTCTGACAGATACGCAGTATTTT	CAWKPRLVLTDTQYF
NA	TRBJ1-6	TRBV13	NA	TGTGCCAGCAGCTCACAGGCACGAGGTTCACCCCTCCACTTT	CASSSQARGSPLHF
NA	TRBJ2-1	TRBV7-9	NA	TGTGCCAGCAGCTTAGTTCTGTTAAACTACAATGAGCAGTTCTTC	CASSLVLLNYNEQFF
NA	TRBJ2-5	TRBV5-1	NA	TGCGCCAGCAGCCAAAAGCCCGGCTCGGCAGTACAAGAGACCCAGTACTTC	CASSQKPGSAVQETQYF
NA	TRBJ1-5	TRBV9	NA	TGTGCCAGCAGCGTAGGATCGGGGAACGGTCAGCCCCAGCATTTT	CASSVGSGNGQPQHF
NA	TRBJ2-1	TRBV19	NA	TGTGCCAGTAGTATTCGGGTCAATGAGCAGTTCTTC	CASSIRVNEQFF
NA	TRBJ1-5	TRBV5-1	NA	TGCGCCAGCAGCTTGGCGGGAACAAATCAGCCCCAGCATTTT	CASSLAGTNQPQHF
TRBD1	TRBJ1-1	TRBV5-8	NA	TGTGCCAGCAGTCCCGGGACAGGGGATTTTGGCACTGAAGCTTTCTTT	CASSPGTGDFGTEAFF
TRBD1	TRBJ1-1	TRBV12-3/TRBV12-4	NA	TGTGCCAGCAGGGGACAGGGGAACACTGAAGCTTTCTTT	CASRGQGNTEAFF
NA	TRBJ1-2	TRBV20-1	NA	TGCAGTGCTAGTTCGACTGGGGTCTATGGCTACACCTTC	CSASSTGVYGYTF
NA	TRBJ1-2	TRBV7-9	NA	TGTGCCAGCAGCTTAGCAGGGGTTGATGGCTACACCTTC	CASSLAGVDGYTF
TRBD1	TRBJ1-2	TRBV29-1	once	TGCAGCGTTGGGATGAGGACAGGGGATTCTGGCTACACCTTC	CSVGMRTGDSGYTF